Shown below are 15 T cell receptor beta chains from a single sample sequenced in a study of CD8 T cells in ankylosing spondylitis. The study, taken as a whole, reports: Characteristic, it appeared, of ankylosing spondylitis blood was a TCR beta motif of roughly 8 highly homologous variants.

One entry per CDR3 protein results from TCRdb running MiXCR on the 5' RACE reads. The sample holds approximately 400,000 distinct CDR3 sequences, about 15% seen once. For these TCRs, the target antigens are not known. Material for sequencing was blood, either unsorted or a sorted T cell fraction (not recorded which). Every receptor here comes from a male donor with ankylosing spondylitis.

This rearrangement joins TRBV12-3 or TRBV12-4 to TRBJ1-3; unclear D gene. Trimming left V 6 bases short and J 1 base short, with 7 bases between. The CDR3 runs to 13 residues. CDR3 amino acids: CASSVHSGNTIYF. CDR3 in DNA: TGTGCCAGCAGCGTCCATTCTGGAAACACCATATATTTT.

The V call is TRBV4-1, the J call TRBJ2-1, with TRBD2 matching over 15 bases. The CDR3 runs to 18 residues. In germline, CDR1 is MGHRA, CDR2 YSYEKL. J lost 0 bases, V lost 4 bases, and 4 bases had no gene match. The CDR3 DNA reads as TGCGCCAGCAGCCGGGGACTAGCGGGAGGAACCTCCTACAATGAGCAGTTCTTC. Protein: CASSRGLAGGTSYNEQFF.

V gene TRBV5-1 combines with J gene TRBJ2-7; 9 bases are a match to TRBD1. This CDR3 region has 15 residues. V shed 5 bases, J shed 2 bases, and the junction held 8 bases outside the gene matches. Germline-derived CDR1 and CDR2 are SGHRS and YFSETQ. The CDR3 is CASRNPGTGTYEQYF. Written as DNA, the CDR3 is TGCGCCAGCAGAAACCCCGGGACAGGGACCTACGAGCAGTACTTC.

The rearrangement joins TRBV29-1 to TRBJ2-7; 11 positions match TRBD1. Germline trimming cut 6 bases from V and 5 bases from J; bases unmatched to any gene: 6. This CDR3 spans 13 amino acids. Germline CDR1 reads SQVTM; CDR2 reads ANQGSEA. The chain's CDR3 is CSVEGQGGNEQYF. CDR3 bases: TGCAGCGTAGAGGGACAGGGGGGTAACGAGCAGTACTTC.

The table lists this clonotype with a few counts. This rearrangement joins TRBV20-1 to TRBJ2-7; 7 bases agree with TRBD2. The germline gives CDR1 DFQATT, CDR2 SNEGSKA (reference sequence). The CDR3 totals 12 residues. The J segment lost 7 bases and the V segment lost 6 bases, leaving 9 bases of the junction unmatched. In DNA, the CDR3 is TGCAGTGCAACTCGGCCCGGGGGGGAGCAGTACTTC. Translating gives CSATRPGGEQYF.

This clonotype was seen more than once but under ten times. This chain uses TRBV2 with TRBJ1-3; no clear D. The ends were cut back, 8 bases at V and 2 bases at J, with 13 bases in the middle. Germline CDR1 is SNHLY and CDR2 is FYNNEI. This CDR3 region has 14 residues. The CDR3, as DNA: TGTGCCAGCGAAACTTGGGGAACTGGAAACACCATATATTTT. Translating gives CASETWGTGNTIYF.

This clonotype was detected a few times. The chain joins TRBV6-5 to TRBJ1-2; possible D gene TRBD1, 5 bases. Germline V gene data show CDR1 as MNHEY and CDR2 as SVGAGI. This CDR3 has 15 amino acids. Between the trimmed V and J ends, which lost 3 bases and 1 base, there was a span of 12 bases. The CDR3: CASSYRQGGNYGYTF. The DNA of the CDR3 is TGTGCCAGCAGTTATCGCCAGGGAGGTAACTATGGCTACACCTTC.

The rearrangement uses TRBV5-8 and TRBJ2-2, with 7 bases aligning to TRBD2. Trimming took 9 bases from V and 4 from J; bases not matched to a gene: 9. CDR3 size: 14 residues. The V gene's germline CDR1 is SGHTS and CDR2 YDEGEE. The DNA for the CDR3 is TGTGCCACCCGTCCCGGACTAGTCACCGGGGAGCTGTTTTTT. Its translation is CATRPGLVTGELFF.

The table lists this clonotype with a few counts. The V call is TRBV9, the J call TRBJ2-2; 14 bases agree with TRBD2. Germline values: CDR1 SGDLS, CDR2 YYNGEE. V shed 3 bases and J 6 bases; nucleotides not matched to a gene: 4. This CDR3 spans 16 amino acids. CDR3 protein: CASSARLAGGPGELFF. As DNA, the CDR3 is TGTGCCAGCAGCGCCCGACTAGCGGGAGGGCCCGGGGAGCTGTTTTTT.

This chain joins TRBV4-1 and TRBJ2-1; TRBD1 or TRBD2 may be the D gene (5 bases each). This CDR3 region has 17 residues. V gave up 4 bases and J gave up 0 bases, with 16 bases separating them. Looked up from germline, CDR1 is MGHRA and CDR2 is YSYEKL. The CDR3 DNA reads TGCGCCAGCAGCCCCTTAGGTCCAGGGAGCTCCTACAATGAGCAGTTCTTC. Amino acids: CASSPLGPGSSYNEQFF.

This clonotype was counted only a few times. The J gene is TRBJ2-7, the V gene TRBV3-1; D is ambiguous. This CDR3 has 12 amino acids. Germline CDR1 reads LGHDT; CDR2 reads YNNKEL (reference sequence). Trimming left V 6 bases short and J 9 bases short, with 15 bases between. CDR3 protein: CASRPPKGGQYF. CDR3 coding DNA: TGTGCCAGCAGGCCACCGAAGGGCGGGCAGTACTTC.

This clonotype came up many times. J is TRBJ1-3 and V is TRBV29-1; D ambiguous. Trimming took 4 bases from V and 1 from J, leaving 8 bases between them. The CDR3 covers 13 residues. In germline, CDR1 is SQVTM, CDR2 ANQGSEA. Here the CDR3 DNA reads TGCAGCGTTGTAGTAGGATCTGGAAACACCATATATTTT. As protein: CSVVVGSGNTIYF.

The table lists this clonotype with a few counts. The chain links TRBV12-3 or TRBV12-4 to TRBJ1-1; D unclear. The CDR3 sequence is 14 residues long. Trimming shortened V by 3 bases and J by 0 bases, and 8 bases separated the two germline ends. The CDR3 DNA reads as TGTGCCAGCAGTTTTAGTGGCGTGAACACTGAAGCTTTCTTT. This encodes CASSFSGVNTEAFF.

This clonotype was seen many times. The chain is built from TRBV6-1 and TRBJ1-1; D is ambiguous. This CDR3 has 10 residues. Germline CDR1 is MNHNS and CDR2 is SASEGT. The V gene lost 4 bases and the J gene lost 10 bases, with 7 bases spanning the gap. CDR3 sequence reads: CASSAHRAFF. The CDR3 nucleotides are TGTGCCAGCAGTGCGCATAGAGCTTTCTTT.

The chain couples TRBV4-2 to TRBJ2-7; 8 positions agree with TRBD1. V was pared by 0 bases and J by 2 bases, with 6 bases of the junction left unmatched. Germline V CDR1 and CDR2: LGHNA, YNFKEQ. This CDR3 region has 16 residues. In DNA, the CDR3 is TGTGCCAGCAGCCAAGACCCGCCAGGGGGCGCCTACGAGCAGTACTTC. The encoded protein is CASSQDPPGGAYEQYF.